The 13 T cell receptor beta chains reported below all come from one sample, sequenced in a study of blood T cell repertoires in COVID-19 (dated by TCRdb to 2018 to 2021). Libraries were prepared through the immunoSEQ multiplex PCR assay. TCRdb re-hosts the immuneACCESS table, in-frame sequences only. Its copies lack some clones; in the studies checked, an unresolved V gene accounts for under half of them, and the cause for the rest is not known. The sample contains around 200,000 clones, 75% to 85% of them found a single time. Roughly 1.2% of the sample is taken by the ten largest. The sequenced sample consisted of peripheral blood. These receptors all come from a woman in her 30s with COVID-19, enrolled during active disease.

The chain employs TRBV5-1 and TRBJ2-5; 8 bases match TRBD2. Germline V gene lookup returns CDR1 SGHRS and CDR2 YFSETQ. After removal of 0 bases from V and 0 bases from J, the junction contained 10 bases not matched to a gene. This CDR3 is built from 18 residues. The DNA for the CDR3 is TGCGCCAGCAGCTTGGCCCGGATCAGCGGGGGAGACCAAGAGACCCAGTACTTC. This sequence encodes CASSLARISGGDQETQYF. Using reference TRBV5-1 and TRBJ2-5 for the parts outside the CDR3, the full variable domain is KAGVTQTPRYLIKTRGQQVTLSCSPISGHRSVSWYQQTPGQGLQFLFEYFSETQRNKGNFPGRFSGRQFSNSRSEMNVSTLELGDSALYLCASSLARISGGDQETQYFGPGTRLLVL.

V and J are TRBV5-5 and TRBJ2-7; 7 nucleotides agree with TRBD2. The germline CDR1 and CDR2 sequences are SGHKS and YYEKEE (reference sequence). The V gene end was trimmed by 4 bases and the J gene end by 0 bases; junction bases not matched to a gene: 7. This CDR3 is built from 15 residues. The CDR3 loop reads CASSTWGGDSYEQYF. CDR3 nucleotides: TGTGCCAGCAGCACCTGGGGGGGGGACTCCTACGAGCAGTACTTC. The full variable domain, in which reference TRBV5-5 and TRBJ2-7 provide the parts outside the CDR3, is DAGVTQSPTHLIKTRGQQVTLRCSPISGHKSVSWYQQVLGQGPQFIFQYYEKEERGRGNFPDRFSARQFPNYSSELNVNALLLGDSALYLCASSTWGGDSYEQYFGPGTRLTVT.

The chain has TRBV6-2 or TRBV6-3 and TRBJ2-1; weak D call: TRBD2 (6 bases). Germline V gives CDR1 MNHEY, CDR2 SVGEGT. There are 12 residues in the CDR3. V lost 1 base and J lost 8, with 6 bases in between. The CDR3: CASSYWGDEQFF. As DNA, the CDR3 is TGTGCCAGCAGTTACTGGGGGGATGAGCAGTTCTTC.

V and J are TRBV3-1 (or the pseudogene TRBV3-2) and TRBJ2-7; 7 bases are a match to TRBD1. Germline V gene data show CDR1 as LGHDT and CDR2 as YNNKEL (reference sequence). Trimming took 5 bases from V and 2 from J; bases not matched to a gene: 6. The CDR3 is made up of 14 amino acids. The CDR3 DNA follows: TGTGCCAGCAGCGACGGACAGGTAACCTACGAGCAGTACTTC. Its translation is CASSDGQVTYEQYF.

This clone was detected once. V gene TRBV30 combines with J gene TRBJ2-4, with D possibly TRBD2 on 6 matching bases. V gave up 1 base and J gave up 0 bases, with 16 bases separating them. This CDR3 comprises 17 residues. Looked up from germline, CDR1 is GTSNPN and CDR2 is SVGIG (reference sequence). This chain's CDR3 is CAWSGWEEGLAKNIQYF. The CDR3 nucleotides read TGTGCCTGGAGTGGGTGGGAGGAGGGGTTAGCCAAAAACATTCAGTACTTC.

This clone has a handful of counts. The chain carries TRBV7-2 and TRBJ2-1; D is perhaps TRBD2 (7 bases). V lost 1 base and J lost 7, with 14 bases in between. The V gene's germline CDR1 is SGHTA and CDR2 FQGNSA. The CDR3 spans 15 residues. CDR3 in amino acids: CASSLGVGGGNEQFF. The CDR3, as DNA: TGTGCCAGCAGCTTAGGAGTAGGGGGAGGGAATGAGCAGTTCTTC. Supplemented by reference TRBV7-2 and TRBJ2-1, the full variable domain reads GAGVSQSPSNKVTEKGKDVELRCDPISGHTALYWYRQSLGQGLEFLIYFQGNSAPDKSGLPSDRFSAERTGGSVSTLTIQRTQQEDSAVYLCASSLGVGGGNEQFFGPGTRLTVL.

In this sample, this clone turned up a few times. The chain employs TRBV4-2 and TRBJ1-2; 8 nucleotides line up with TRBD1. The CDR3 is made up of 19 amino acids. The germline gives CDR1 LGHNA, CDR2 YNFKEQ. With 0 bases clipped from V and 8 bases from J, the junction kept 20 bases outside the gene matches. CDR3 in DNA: TGTGCCAGCAGCCAAGATATGTGGGACAGGCAATTCACCTCCCTCGGCTACACCTTC. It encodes CASSQDMWDRQFTSLGYTF.

The CDR3 DNA reads TGCGCCAGCAGCCAATTGGGGAGCCAAGAGACCCAGTACTTC. Protein: CASSQLGSQETQYF. The genes are TRBV5-1 and TRBJ2-5, with a possible D match to TRBD2 (5 bases). The V gene's germline CDR1 is SGHRS and CDR2 YFSETQ. The CDR3 contains 14 residues. V was trimmed by 4 bases and J by 1 base, leaving 11 bases between them.

In DNA, the CDR3 is TGCGCCAGCAGCGGGCTAGCGGGGGCCAACGAGCAGTACTTC. Its translation: CASSGLAGANEQYF. V and J are TRBV5-1 and TRBJ2-7, with 10 bases fitting TRBD2. Germline assignment: CDR1 SGHRS and CDR2 YFSETQ. The CDR3 loop spans 14 amino acids. The V segment lost 4 bases and the J segment 5 bases; nucleotides outside the gene matches: 6. Supplemented by reference TRBV5-1 and TRBJ2-7, the full variable domain reads KAGVTQTPRYLIKTRGQQVTLSCSPISGHRSVSWYQQTPGQGLQFLFEYFSETQRNKGNFPGRFSGRQFSNSRSEMNVSTLELGDSALYLCASSGLAGANEQYFGPGTRLTVT.

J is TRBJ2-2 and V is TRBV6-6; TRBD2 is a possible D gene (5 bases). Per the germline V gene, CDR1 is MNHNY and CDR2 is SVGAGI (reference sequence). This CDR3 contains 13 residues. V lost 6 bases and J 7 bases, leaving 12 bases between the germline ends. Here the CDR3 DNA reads TGTGCCAGCAGGGGCGGGTTAAACGGGGAGCTGTTTTTT. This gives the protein CASRGGLNGELFF.

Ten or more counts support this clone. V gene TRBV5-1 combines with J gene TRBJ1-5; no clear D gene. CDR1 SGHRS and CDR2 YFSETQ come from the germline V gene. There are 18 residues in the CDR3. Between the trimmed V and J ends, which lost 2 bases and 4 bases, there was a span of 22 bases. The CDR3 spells CASSFPRGQKSLNQPQHF. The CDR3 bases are TGCGCCAGCAGCTTCCCAAGAGGTCAAAAGTCGCTTAATCAGCCCCAGCATTTT. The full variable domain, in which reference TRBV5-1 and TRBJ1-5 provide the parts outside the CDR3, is KAGVTQTPRYLIKTRGQQVTLSCSPISGHRSVSWYQQTPGQGLQFLFEYFSETQRNKGNFPGRFSGRQFSNSRSEMNVSTLELGDSALYLCASSFPRGQKSLNQPQHFGDGTRLSIL.

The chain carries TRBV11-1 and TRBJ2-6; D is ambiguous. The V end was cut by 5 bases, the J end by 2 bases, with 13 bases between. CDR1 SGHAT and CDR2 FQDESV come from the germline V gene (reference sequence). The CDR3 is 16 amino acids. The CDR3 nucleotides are TGTGCCAGCAGCCCCTCCCGTTCTGCTGGGGCCAACGTCCTGACTTTC. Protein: CASSPSRSAGANVLTF.

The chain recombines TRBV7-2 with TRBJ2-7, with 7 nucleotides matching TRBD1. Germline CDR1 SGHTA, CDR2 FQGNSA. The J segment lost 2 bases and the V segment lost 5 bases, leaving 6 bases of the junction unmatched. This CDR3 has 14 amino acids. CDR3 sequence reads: CASSPGGGPYEQYF. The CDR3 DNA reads TGTGCCAGCAGCCCAGGGGGTGGTCCCTACGAGCAGTACTTC.